The rows below give T cell receptor beta chains drawn from one sample of a study of T cell changes during pregnancy in multiple sclerosis. Profiling relied on immunoSEQ multiplex PCR, and the TCRdb table lists in-frame clones only, not all of them. The repertoire holds about 59,000 clones, approximately 94% seen once, with roughly 2.5% in the top ten. The specimen was CD8+ T cells from peripheral blood mononuclear cells, collected after pregnancy. These receptors all come from a female donor with multiple sclerosis, enrolled in a pregnancy study. Each CDR3 is given with its conserved first and last residue. D genes are given only for firm matches. Expanded clones get a size class; other rows say once, few or many, or leave the size out.

j_gene,d_gene,v_gene,abundance,CDR3aa,CDR3nt
TRBJ1-5,TRBD1,TRBV29-1,.,CSVEALGQGGQPQHF,TGCAGCGTTGAAGCCCTGGGACAGGGTGGTCAGCCCCAGCATTTT
TRBJ2-3,.,TRBV5-6,.,CASSATPGGTDTQYF,TGTGCCAGCAGCGCCACCCCAGGGGGCACAGATACGCAGTATTTT
TRBJ2-6,.,TRBV21-1,.,CASSKARLLGGAGANVLTF,TGTGCCAGCAGCAAAGCGCGCCTCCTCGGCGGGGCTGGGGCCAACGTCCTGACTTTC
TRBJ1-5,.,TRBV19,.,CASSIVGATGNQPQHF,TGTGCCAGTAGTATTGTGGGGGCGACGGGCAATCAGCCCCAGCATTTT
TRBJ1-1,.,TRBV7-2,.,CASSLASGTTEAFF,TGTGCCAGCAGCTTAGCTTCGGGTACAACTGAAGCTTTCTTT
TRBJ1-2,.,TRBV15,.,CATSSALDIRDYGYTF,TGTGCCACCAGCAGCGCTCTGGACATTAGGGACTATGGCTACACCTTC
TRBJ2-7,.,TRBV27,.,CASRGGGSYEQYF,TGTGCCAGCAGGGGGGGAGGTTCCTACGAGCAGTACTTC
TRBJ1-1,.,TRBV2,.,CASKGGPAEAFF,TGTGCCAGCAAGGGGGGGCCGGCTGAAGCTTTCTTT
TRBJ1-1,.,TRBV25-1,.,CASSESGEAFF,TGTGCCAGCAGTGAATCAGGGGAGGCTTTCTTT
TRBJ2-1,.,TRBV29-1,.,CSVEPTRGGEQFF,TGCAGCGTTGAACCTACTAGGGGGGGTGAGCAGTTCTTC
TRBJ1-1,TRBD1,TRBV30,.,CAWDSGQGWTEAFF,TGTGCCTGGGACTCCGGACAGGGGTGGACTGAAGCTTTCTTT
TRBJ1-1,.,TRBV4-2,.,CASSQDPRGNTEAFF,TGTGCCAGCAGCCAAGACCCACGGGGGAACACTGAAGCTTTCTTT
TRBJ2-7,TRBD1,TRBV4-2,once,CASSQGQGKNYEQYF,TGTGCCAGCAGCCAAGGACAGGGCAAGAACTACGAGCAGTACTTC
TRBJ2-1,.,TRBV18,.,CASSPFPKTEISSYNEQFF,TGTGCCAGCTCCCCATTTCCTAAGACAGAAATAAGCTCCTACAATGAGCAGTTCTTC
TRBJ2-1,.,TRBV12-5,.,CASGSPSSGTPLNEQFF,TGTGCTAGTGGTTCGCCCTCTTCGGGGACACCCCTCAATGAGCAGTTCTTC
TRBJ2-7,.,TRBV7-9,.,CAISAGRGAYEQYF,TGTGCCATAAGTGCGGGTCGGGGAGCCTACGAGCAGTACTTC
TRBJ2-2,TRBD2,TRBV18,.,CASSPSAGGRSGTSGTGTGELFF,TGTGCCAGCTCACCATCGGCAGGGGGGCGGTCCGGGACTAGCGGGACAGGCACCGGGGAGCTGTTTTTT
TRBJ1-5,.,TRBV4-1,.,CASSHPREGAKGRGQPQHF,TGCGCCAGCAGCCACCCTAGAGAAGGCGCAAAGGGCCGGGGTCAGCCCCAGCATTTT
TRBJ2-7,TRBD2,TRBV5-1,.,CASSSSGGLEYEQYF,TGCGCCAGCAGCTCTAGCGGGGGGCTGGAGTACGAGCAGTACTTC
TRBJ2-7,TRBD1,TRBV9,.,CASSPGQGIYEQYF,TGTGCCAGCAGCCCGGGACAGGGGATCTACGAGCAGTACTTC
TRBJ2-1,TRBD2,TRBV5-1,.,CASSLEGGNEQFF,TGCGCCAGCAGCTTGGAGGGAGGGAATGAGCAGTTCTTC
TRBJ1-4,.,TRBV4-1,.,CASSQDWGLPTNEKLFF,TGCGCCAGCAGCCAAGATTGGGGGCTTCCAACTAATGAAAAACTGTTTTTT
TRBJ1-2,TRBD1,TRBV30,once,CAWMTGSFGYTF,TGTGCCTGGATGACAGGGTCGTTTGGCTACACCTTC
TRBJ2-3,.,TRBV7-3,.,CASSQGLSDTQYF,TGTGCCAGCAGCCAGGGCCTCTCTGATACGCAGTATTTT
TRBJ1-4,TRBD1,TRBV30,.,CAWGDRVGTNEKLFF,TGTGCCTGGGGAGACAGGGTGGGCACTAATGAAAAACTGTTTTTT
TRBJ1-2,.,TRBV30,.,CAWSATLYGYTF,TGTGCCTGGAGTGCAACTCTATATGGCTACACCTTC
TRBJ1-1,TRBD1,TRBV9,.,CASSVVGTGNTEAFF,TGTGCCAGCAGCGTAGTGGGGACAGGGAACACTGAAGCTTTCTTT
TRBJ2-7,TRBD1,TRBV5-6,.,CASSPTGLESVEQYF,TGTGCCAGCAGCCCGACAGGGTTAGAGTCGGTCGAGCAGTACTTC
TRBJ2-7,.,TRBV30,.,CACLAGPPYEQYF,TGTGCCTGCCTCGCGGGTCCTCCCTACGAGCAGTACTTC
TRBJ1-1,.,TRBV5-4,.,CASSLVSTEAFF,TGTGCCAGCAGCCTGGTGAGCACTGAAGCTTTCTTT
TRBJ2-2,.,TRBV21-1,.,CASSNHTSGRTTGELFF,TGTGCCAGCAGCAACCATACTAGCGGGAGAACCACCGGGGAGCTGTTTTTT
TRBJ1-2,.,TRBV28,.,CAASFSYGYTF,TGTGCCGCCTCGTTTAGCTATGGCTACACCTTC
TRBJ1-2,.,TRBV4-3,.,CASSQGTGTRYGYTF,TGCGCCAGCAGCCAAGGAACCGGGACACGCTATGGCTACACCTTC